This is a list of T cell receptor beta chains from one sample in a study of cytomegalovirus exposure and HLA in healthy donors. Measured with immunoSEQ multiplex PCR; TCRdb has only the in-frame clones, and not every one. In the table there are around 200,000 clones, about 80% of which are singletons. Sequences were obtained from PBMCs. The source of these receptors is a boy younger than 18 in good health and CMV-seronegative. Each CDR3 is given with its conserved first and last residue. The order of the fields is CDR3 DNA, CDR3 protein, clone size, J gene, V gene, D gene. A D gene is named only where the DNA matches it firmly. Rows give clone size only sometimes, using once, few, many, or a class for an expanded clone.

DNA: TGCAGCGCCTATCGAGGAGACACCGGGGAGCTGTTTTTT
CDR3: CSAYRGDTGELFF
size: -
J: TRBJ2-2
V: TRBV29-1
D: -

DNA: TGCAGCGTTGAAAAGGGGGAACTGTTTTTT
CDR3: CSVEKGELFF
size: -
J: TRBJ1-4
V: TRBV29-1
D: -

DNA: TGTGCCAGTAGTATCGGTCTGGGGGCCAACTATGGCTACACCTTC
CDR3: CASSIGLGANYGYTF
size: once
J: TRBJ1-2
V: TRBV19
D: -

DNA: TGTGCCACCCGGACTAGCGGGAGGACAGATACGCAGTATTTT
CDR3: CATRTSGRTDTQYF
size: -
J: TRBJ2-3
V: TRBV10-3
D: TRBD2

DNA: TGTGCCAGCAGTTACTCGAGCGGGGGGGCGGTAGATACGCAGTATTTT
CDR3: CASSYSSGGAVDTQYF
size: -
J: TRBJ2-3
V: TRBV6-5
D: TRBD2

DNA: TGTGCCAGCAGCTCGGGACAGAACTATGGCTACACCTTC
CDR3: CASSSGQNYGYTF
size: -
J: TRBJ1-2
V: TRBV14
D: TRBD1

DNA: TGCGCCAGCAGCTTGAGGGGTGGGACTGAAGCTTTCTTT
CDR3: CASSLRGGTEAFF
size: few
J: TRBJ1-1
V: TRBV5-1
D: -

DNA: TGTGCCAGCAGCCCCGTGCCGACGGGAGAAGGACCAGATACGCAGTATTTT
CDR3: CASSPVPTGEGPDTQYF
size: -
J: TRBJ2-3
V: TRBV7-2
D: -

DNA: TGTGCCACCGACCCGGACAGGACTTATGGCTACACCTTC
CDR3: CATDPDRTYGYTF
size: -
J: TRBJ1-2
V: TRBV10-3
D: TRBD1

DNA: TGTGCCATCAGTCGATCGGGACAGGGATCCTACGAGCAGTACTTC
CDR3: CAISRSGQGSYEQYF
size: -
J: TRBJ2-7
V: TRBV10-3
D: TRBD1